This T cell receptor beta chain was identified in a study of OX40 agonist ivuxolimab in advanced cancers. If patients had autoimmune disease history or systemic immunosuppression, they were excluded. The CDR3 runs 13 residues. Germline V gene lookup returns CDR1 MDHEN and CDR2 SYDVKM. The V end was cut by 1 base, the J end by 4 bases, with 8 bases between. Clones were read by immunoSEQ multiplex PCR, and TCRdb kept only the in-frame ones, dropping some. The sample shows about 52,000 clones, 80% to 95% of them seen only once. This TCR came from an adult with an advanced solid tumor such as melanoma, head and neck, liver or kidney cancer. The chain employs TRBV28 and TRBJ2-7, with D uncertain. The sequenced sample was CD4+ or CD8+ T cells sorted from blood, obtained in a trial of the OX40 agonist ivuxolimab. CDR3 region: CASSLLGAYEQYF. CDR3 coding DNA: TGTGCCAGCAGTTTATTAGGTGCGTACGAGCAGTACTTC.